This TCR beta chain was sequenced in a study of radiation and T cells in renal cell carcinoma. General observations from the study: From baseline, blood top tumor clonotypes peaked at 2 weeks post-radiation.

Germline V gene lookup returns CDR1 SGHDT and CDR2 YYEEEE. Trimming stripped 2 bases from V and 8 bases from J, with 11 bases between. The CDR3 is 14 residues long. Regarding time point: blood 4 weeks post-SBRT, at nephrectomy. The sample's treatment: 15 Gy SBRT to primary tumor, nephrectomy 4 weeks later. Nephrectomy followed 15 Gy stereotactic body radiation by 4 weeks. Repertoires were generated with immunoSEQ multiplex PCR, while TCRdb's copy carries only in-frame clones and drops some. Of roughly 58,000 clones listed, roughly 80% are singletons. Comment on this clone: No antigen is known for it.

This sample comprised blood, obtained from a patient whose treatment included radiotherapy and nephrectomy. The sequence came from a man aged 55 to 70 with renal cell carcinoma. This chain joins TRBV5-6 and TRBJ1-6; D call uncertain. The CDR3 loop reads CASSLSYGDSPLHF. CDR3 in DNA: TGTGCCAGCAGCTTATCTTATGGCGATTCACCCCTCCACTTT. Based on the CDR3 plus reference TRBV5-6 and TRBJ1-6, the full variable domain is DAGVTQSPTHLIKTRGQQVTLRCSPKSGHDTVSWYQQALGQGPQFIFQYYEEEERQRGNFPDRFSGHQFPNYSSELNVNALLLGDSALYLCASSLSYGDSPLHFGNGTRLTVT.